This TCR beta chain derives from a study of response to subunit inactivated influenza vaccine. The study's findings and limits: Few additional T cells are recruited per seasonal influenza vaccination, authors suggested.

This clonotype occurred many times. What it binds is not known. V gave up 5 bases and J gave up 1 base; unmatched junction bases: 7. CDR3 length: 15 amino acids. From germline, CDR1 is SGHVS and CDR2 FNYEAQ. TCRdb reprocessed the RT-PCR reads via MiXCR and lists one record per CDR3 protein. The sample includes roughly 170,000 distinct CDR3 sequences, around 8.8% seen only once; the top ten take about a tenth. The starting material was non-naive T cells sorted from PBMCs, obtained on the day of vaccination. This sequence was found in a man aged 50 to 59 who received an inactivated influenza vaccine. This chain connects TRBV7-6 to TRBJ2-7; TRBD2 agrees at 8 bases. The CDR3 here is CASSGSGSKSYEQYF. The CDR3 DNA reads as TGTGCCAGCAGCGGAAGCGGGAGTAAATCCTACGAGCAGTACTTC.